This T cell receptor beta chain originates from a study of tumor-infiltrating lymphocytes in primary liver carcinoma. Study-level background: Roughly 3.5 to 7.5 million productive TCRbeta reads came from each sample, comparable across tissue types.

The CDR3 spans 17 residues. Germline-derived CDR1 and CDR2 are SGHDT and YYEEEE. The germline V and J ends were trimmed by 2 bases and 0 bases, with 15 bases remaining between them. Details on this clonotype: The target antigen is unknown.

Extraction also yielded germline DNA, while blood RNA was obtained from unsorted whole blood. Donors were untreated and chronically infected with HBV. TCR beta cDNA came from roughly 450 ng total RNA, primed with a constant-region primer. What produced the TCR beta libraries was three nested multiplex PCR rounds using slightly modified ARM-PCR. A C-beta reverse primer and TRBV1-TRBV30 forward primers served in each of the first two PCR rounds, at approximately 10 cycles apiece. Each CDR3 protein gets one entry after TCRdb re-called the multiplex PCR reads with MiXCR. The profile shows 150,000 to 200,000 distinct CDR3 sequences, roughly two thirds of them singletons. Overall study results and limits: Tumor region pairs overlapped more than did tumor-adjacent and tumor-blood pairs.

The origin of this receptor is a woman aged 60-70 years with primary liver carcinoma and hepatitis B virus infection. Sequences were obtained from peripheral blood. The rearrangement joins TRBV5-6 to TRBJ2-1; D possibly corresponds to TRBD2 (6 bases). CDR3 DNA sequence: TGTGCCAGCAGCTTTCTTGGACTAAAGGACTCCTACAATGAGCAGTTCTTC. Amino acids: CASSFLGLKDSYNEQFF.